The clone carrying this T cell receptor beta chain came up a few times. Its specificity is unknown. These data are taken from a study of T cells in Graves' hyperthyroidism and ophthalmopathy. Any patient presenting with uncontrolled infection, other autoimmune disease, pregnancy or lactation was left out. Every diagnosis used clinical symptoms, serum thyroxine and TRAb, thyroid ultrasound and orbital computed tomography. The CDR3 has 16 residues. CDR1 and CDR2 from the germline V gene are DFQATT and SNEGSKA (reference sequence). The germline V and J ends were trimmed by 0 bases and 0 bases, with 12 bases remaining between them. The TCR beta CDR3 regions underwent amplification using RNA transcripts as the source. HTBI primers drove first-round RT-PCR of the TCR CDR3. TCRdb recomputed calls from the multiplex PCR reads with MiXCR, one row per CDR3 protein. Among more than 300,000 distinct CDR3 sequences, about 18% were seen once, and the ten largest hold about 38%.

Study observations and caveats: Most clonotypes expanded in the thyroid (above 0.001) were also present in blood.

V gene TRBV20-1 combines with J gene TRBJ1-3, with a tentative D call TRBD1 (5 bases). The sequence came from a young man with Graves' ophthalmopathy. Sample: blood. CDR3 coding DNA: TGCAGTGCTAGAGAGTGGCAGGGATTCTCTGGAAACACCATATATTTT. It codes for CSAREWQGFSGNTIYF.